One sample yielded the 21 T cell receptor beta chains listed below, sequenced in a study of cytomegalovirus exposure and HLA in healthy donors. PCR was performed using 60 Vbeta and 13 Jbeta primers. TCRdb keeps only in-frame clones here, not all; method: immunoSEQ multiplex PCR. This sample has around 170,000 clones, with 81% found just once. What was sequenced was PBMCs. These receptors were obtained from a man aged 45-65 years in good health and CMV-seronegative.

The rearrangement links TRBV11-2 to TRBJ1-3; TRBD1 matches at 8 bases. The V gene's germline CDR1 is SGHAT and CDR2 FQNNGV. The CDR3 runs 15 residues. V lost 5 bases to trimming and J lost 0 bases; unmatched junction nucleotides: 3. The CDR3 coding sequence is TGTGCCAGCAGCCAAGACAGGGGCTCTGGAAACACCATATATTTT. It yields the protein CASSQDRGSGNTIYF.

The CDR3 loop is CGWTLGDTQYF. The DNA for the CDR3 is TGCGGCTGGACTCTCGGGGATACGCAGTATTTT. This chain links TRBV29-1 with TRBJ2-3; TRBD2 is a possible D gene (5 bases). This CDR3 is built from 11 residues. The germline gives CDR1 SQVTM, CDR2 ANQGSEA.

The rearrangement links TRBV5-6 to TRBJ2-1, with D unclear. CDR1 is SGHDT, CDR2 YYEEEE, per germline. The CDR3 runs to 14 residues. Trimming took 0 bases from V and 10 from J, leaving 14 bases between them. DNA of the CDR3: TGTGCCAGCAGCTTGGAACGTGGGCGTTTGGAGCAGTTCTTC. It is translated as CASSLERGRLEQFF.

The V gene is TRBV9, the J gene TRBJ1-2; unclear D gene. CDR1 and CDR2 from the germline V gene are SGDLS and YYNGEE. CDR3 length equals 12 residues. V was shortened by 2 bases and J by 8 bases, with 10 bases between the two germline ends. The CDR3 region has the DNA TGTGCCAGCAGCGTCTTTTCGGGGGGCTACACCTTC. Amino acid sequence: CASSVFSGGYTF.

This sequence joins TRBV2 and TRBJ1-1; D is uncertain. This CDR3 has 11 amino acids. Trimming removed 6 bases at V and 8 bases at J, with 10 bases between. Germline V gene lookup returns CDR1 SNHLY and CDR2 FYNNEI. The CDR3 DNA reads as TGTGCCAGCAGCCTTCGTTTAGAAGCTTTCTTT. Translation gives CASSLRLEAFF.

The rearrangement joins TRBV7-2 to TRBJ1-2; D is possibly TRBD1 (5 bases). V was clipped by 2 bases and J by 4 bases, with 20 bases between them. The CDR3 spans 17 residues. Germline CDR1 reads SGHTA; CDR2 reads FQGNSA. CDR3 residues: CASSLQGRLELSYGYTF. As DNA, the CDR3 is TGTGCCAGCAGCTTACAGGGTCGTCTCGAACTTAGCTATGGCTACACCTTC.

The rearrangement joins TRBV5-6 to TRBJ1-1, with D possibly matching TRBD1 (6 bases). Trimming cost V 1 base and J 5 bases, with 12 bases left between them. The CDR3 is 14 amino acids. CDR1 is SGHDT and CDR2 is YYEEEE in the germline V gene. This chain's CDR3 is CASSLTGSGTEAFF. CDR3 in DNA: TGTGCCAGCAGCTTGACAGGGTCTGGGACTGAAGCTTTCTTT.

In regard to this clone: Mismatch with germline at one junction end may stem from a read error. The chain employs TRBV7-9 and TRBJ2-4; 9 nucleotides line up with TRBD1. The CDR3 length is 16 residues. Per the germline V gene, CDR1 is SEHNR and CDR2 is FQNEAQ (reference sequence). As DNA, the CDR3 is TGTTCCAGCTCCGGAGGACAGGGGCTAGCCAAAAACATTCAGTACTTC. The encoded protein is CSSSGGQGLAKNIQYF.

The chain has TRBV5-1 and TRBJ2-4, with TRBD1 matching over 7 bases. Per germline, CDR1 SGHRS and CDR2 YFSETQ. The CDR3 has 14 residues. Trimming cost V 0 bases and J 6 bases; bases outside gene matches: 3. The CDR3: CASSLGDRGNIQYF. The CDR3 DNA reads as TGCGCCAGCAGCTTGGGGGACAGAGGAAACATTCAGTACTTC.

The V call is TRBV5-6, the J call TRBJ2-3; D ambiguous. The CDR3 sequence is 13 residues long. CDR1 and CDR2 from the germline V gene are SGHDT and YYEEEE. Trimming left V 3 bases short and J 7 bases short, with 12 bases between. CDR3 protein: CASSSTGVNTQYF. The CDR3 DNA reads TGTGCCAGCAGCTCAACCGGAGTAAATACGCAGTATTTT.

This chain uses TRBV7-2 with TRBJ1-2, with 8 bases fitting TRBD1. Trimming at V came to 2 bases and at J to 6 bases, leaving 5 bases not matched to a gene. Germline CDR1 and CDR2: SGHTA and FQGNSA. The CDR3 length is 14 residues. The chain's CDR3 is CASSLWTGTNGYTF. CDR3 coding DNA: TGTGCCAGCAGCTTATGGACAGGGACAAATGGCTACACCTTC.

This clone was seen only once. The junction does not match germline at one end; this may be a read error. The V call is TRBV27, the J call TRBJ1-5, with 7 positions matching TRBD1. This CDR3 has 14 amino acids. The germline CDR1 and CDR2 sequences are MNHEY and SMNVEV (reference sequence). CDR3 DNA sequence: TGTGTCAGCAGTCCGACAGGGTCCCATCAGCCCCAGCATTTT. This translates into CVSSPTGSHQPQHF.

CDR3 sequence (DNA): TGCGCCAGCAGCTTGCCCGGGGAGACCCAGTACTTC. It codes for CASSLPGETQYF. The V call is TRBV5-1, the J call TRBJ2-5; D gene unclear. This CDR3 has 12 amino acids. Germline lookup yields CDR1 SGHRS and CDR2 YFSETQ. Between the trimmed V and J ends, which lost 1 base and 5 bases, there was a span of 6 bases.

The V and J genes are TRBV5-6 and TRBJ1-2; 10 bases are a match to TRBD1. Germline V gene lookup returns CDR1 SGHDT and CDR2 YYEEEE. The CDR3 sequence is 13 residues long. The J segment lost 7 bases and the V segment lost 4 bases, leaving 4 bases of the junction unmatched. This CDR3 reads CASSPGQGCGYTF. In DNA form, the CDR3 reads TGTGCCAGCAGCCCGGGACAGGGGTGTGGCTACACCTTC.

The chain combines TRBV15 with TRBJ2-3; 7 bases agree with TRBD1. This CDR3 is 14 amino acids long. Trimming cost V 8 bases and J 2 bases; bases outside gene matches: 7. Germline CDR1 is LNHNV and CDR2 is YYDKDF (reference sequence). The CDR3 loop is CATRARGTTDTQYF. In nucleotides, the CDR3 is TGTGCCACCCGCGCCAGGGGGACCACAGATACGCAGTATTTT.

This clone was found once. The chain combines TRBV5-1 with TRBJ1-3, with TRBD1 matching 8 bases. The germline CDR1 and CDR2 sequences are SGHRS and YFSETQ. J lost 4 bases, V lost 0 bases, and 3 bases had no gene match. This CDR3 comprises 15 residues. This CDR3 is CASSLDQGAGNTIYF. For the CDR3, the DNA is TGCGCCAGCAGCTTGGACCAGGGGGCAGGAAACACCATATATTTT.

The rearrangement uses TRBV6-5 and TRBJ2-1; 9 nucleotides agree with TRBD2. The CDR3 is 14 amino acids. After removal of 8 bases from V and 3 bases from J, the junction contained 5 bases not matched to a gene. Germline values: CDR1 MNHEY, CDR2 SVGAGI. The CDR3 sequence is CASQTSGDYNEQFF. The CDR3 DNA follows: TGTGCCAGCCAGACTAGCGGCGACTACAATGAGCAGTTCTTC.

This rearrangement joins TRBV13 to TRBJ2-2, with D perhaps matching TRBD2 (6 bases). Per germline, CDR1 PRHDT and CDR2 FYEKMQ (reference sequence). The CDR3 totals 13 residues. V gave up 3 bases and J gave up 5 bases, with 7 bases separating them. CDR3 amino acids: CASSLRGTGELFF. The CDR3 region has the DNA TGTGCCAGCAGCTTGCGGGGAACCGGGGAGCTGTTTTTT.

Only one count was recorded for this clone. This sequence joins TRBV5-4 and TRBJ1-5; D not certain. Germline values: CDR1 SGHNT, CDR2 YYREEE (reference sequence). Trimming took 4 bases from V and 6 from J, leaving 11 bases between them. This CDR3 has 13 residues. The CDR3 spells CASSLDVSQPQHF. CDR3 coding DNA: TGTGCCAGCAGCCTGGACGTCAGTCAGCCCCAGCATTTT. Supplemented by reference TRBV5-4 and TRBJ1-5, the full variable domain reads ETGVTQSPTHLIKTRGQQVTLRCSSQSGHNTVSWYQQALGQGPQFIFQYYREEENGRGNFPPRFSGLQFPNYSSELNVNALELDDSALYLCASSLDVSQPQHFGDGTRLSIL.

This clone has only one observation. The chain recombines TRBV30 with TRBJ1-1; perhaps TRBD1 as D (6 bases). CDR3 length: 13 amino acids. V was clipped by 0 bases and J by 5 bases, with 10 bases between them. The germline CDR1 and CDR2 sequences are GTSNPN and SVGIG (reference sequence). CDR3 sequence: CAWSVQGVTEAFF. The CDR3, as DNA: TGTGCCTGGAGTGTACAGGGAGTTACTGAAGCTTTCTTT. Variable domain in full (rest from reference TRBV30 and TRBJ1-1): SQTIHQWPATLVQPVGSPLSLECTVEGTSNPNLYWYRQAAGRGLQLLFYSVGIGQISSEVPQNLSASRPQDRQFILSSKKLLLSDSGFYLCAWSVQGVTEAFFGQGTRLTVV.

The chain uses TRBV27 and TRBJ1-5; D remains ambiguous. Germline V gene sequence: CDR1 MNHEY, CDR2 SMNVEV (reference sequence). The CDR3 has 13 residues. V shed 1 base and J shed 6 bases, with 7 bases lying between them. CDR3 residues: CASSLFAGQPQHF. The CDR3 DNA sequence: TGTGCCAGCAGTTTATTCGCGGGTCAGCCCCAGCATTTT.